What follows are 29 T cell receptor beta chains derived from one specimen sequenced in a study of blood T cell repertoires in COVID-19. The repertoire was sequenced with immunoSEQ multiplex PCR; TCRdb's copy has only in-frame clones and lacks some. The sample holds roughly 290,000 clones, 80% to 85% seen once. Input material: peripheral blood. The source of these receptors is a person between 70 and 80 years old with COVID-19, enrolled during active disease.

The V gene is TRBV3-1 (or the pseudogene TRBV3-2), the J gene TRBJ2-7; D uncertain. The CDR3 covers 11 residues. V was pared by 5 bases and J by 0 bases, with 2 bases between. Germline values: CDR1 LGHDT, CDR2 YNNKEL (reference sequence). The CDR3 nucleotides read TGTGCCAGCAGCTACTCCTACGAGCAGTACTTC. It translates to CASSYSYEQYF.

In its sample, this clone was seen many times. The chain carries TRBV7-9 and TRBJ2-7; 9 bases are a match to TRBD2. Germline trimming cut 3 bases from V and 0 bases from J; bases unmatched to any gene: 3. CDR1 and CDR2 (germline): SEHNR, FQNEAQ (reference sequence). CDR3 size: 15 residues. The CDR3 is CASSFSGGTSYEQYF. The CDR3 bases are TGTGCCAGCAGCTTTAGCGGGGGCACCTCCTACGAGCAGTACTTC.

The gene calls are TRBV14 and TRBJ1-3; D is perhaps TRBD1 (6 bases). There are 17 residues in the CDR3. V gave up 2 bases and J gave up 1 base, with 15 bases separating them. CDR1 SGHDN and CDR2 FVKESK come from the germline V gene. The CDR3 DNA reads TGTGCCAGCAGCCAACACCGGTTGGGACAATCTGGAAACACCATATATTTT. Protein sequence: CASSQHRLGQSGNTIYF.

This clone has just one count. The chain is built from TRBV29-1 and TRBJ1-1; the D is unclear. V lost 1 base, J lost 0 bases, and 6 bases lay in between. This CDR3 has 13 residues. In germline, CDR1 is SQVTM, CDR2 ANQGSEA. The CDR3 DNA sequence: TGCAGCGTTGAAGGACAAATGAACACTGAAGCTTTCTTT. Translation: CSVEGQMNTEAFF.

This clone was seen a handful of times. The chain employs TRBV29-1 and TRBJ2-7, with a possible D match to TRBD2 (6 bases). V lost 4 bases, J lost 6 bases, and 10 bases lay in between. Germline V lookup: CDR1 SQVTM, CDR2 ANQGSEA. The CDR3 spans 11 residues. The CDR3 spells CSVVLAVEQYF. CDR3 nucleotide sequence: TGCAGCGTTGTTTTAGCGGTCGAGCAGTACTTC.

This chain uses TRBV29-1 with TRBJ2-5, with TRBD2 identical over 7 bases. The CDR3 sequence is 13 residues long. V trimming: 4 bases; J trimming: 2 bases; junction bases outside the gene matches: 4. Germline loops: CDR1 SQVTM, CDR2 ANQGSEA. The DNA of the CDR3 is TGCAGCGTTGCCTGGGGGGGACAAGAGACCCAGTACTTC. This translates into CSVAWGGQETQYF.

The rearrangement links TRBV30 to TRBJ2-3; D might be TRBD1 (6 bases). From germline, CDR1 is GTSNPN and CDR2 SVGIG (reference sequence). Trimming took 2 bases from V and 4 from J, leaving 13 bases between them. The CDR3 spans 14 residues. Here the CDR3 reads CAWSSTNRADTQYF. The CDR3, as DNA: TGTGCCTGGAGTTCTACCAACAGGGCAGATACGCAGTATTTT.

This chain links TRBV9 with TRBJ1-5; tentatively, D is TRBD1 (6 bases). The CDR3 runs to 14 residues. With 1 base removed from V and 6 bases from J, the gap between germline ends came to 11 bases. Germline CDR1 is SGDLS and CDR2 is YYNGEE. The DNA for the CDR3 is TGTGCCAGCAGCGTAACAGGGAAGGGTCAGCCCCAGCATTTT. Translation gives CASSVTGKGQPQHF.

The chain uses TRBV24-1 and TRBJ1-1; perhaps TRBD1 as D (6 bases). CDR1 is KGHDR, CDR2 SFDVKD, per germline. Trimming removed 1 base from V and 5 bases from J, with 7 bases in between. This CDR3 spans 13 amino acids. CDR3 coding DNA: TGTGCCACCAGTGATTTCACAGGGACTGAAGCTTTCTTT. Residues: CATSDFTGTEAFF.

The chain couples TRBV5-1 to TRBJ1-3, with D unresolved. Germline lookup yields CDR1 SGHRS and CDR2 YFSETQ. CDR3 size: 17 residues. V was trimmed by 2 bases and J by 0 bases, leaving 15 bases between them. The CDR3 reads CASSLTESLSSGNTIYF. The CDR3 nucleotides read TGCGCCAGCAGCTTAACAGAAAGCCTGAGCTCTGGAAACACCATATATTTT.

This rearrangement joins TRBV5-1 to TRBJ1-1; 7 bases are shared with TRBD1. The germline CDR1 and CDR2 sequences are SGHRS and YFSETQ. Unmatched junction bases numbered 1, after V lost 1 base and J lost 1 base. There are 14 residues in the CDR3. The CDR3 here is CASSLQGGNTEAFF. CDR3 nucleotides: TGCGCCAGCAGCTTGCAGGGGGGGAACACTGAAGCTTTCTTT.

The genes are TRBV24-1 and TRBJ2-3; a possible D gene is TRBD2 (5 bases). In germline, CDR1 is KGHDR, CDR2 SFDVKD. V shed 5 bases and J shed 3 bases, with 5 bases lying between them. CDR3 size: 12 residues. The DNA for the CDR3 is TGTGCCACCAGTGGAGGGACAGATACGCAGTATTTT. Translating it yields CATSGGTDTQYF.

The chain employs TRBV5-4 and TRBJ1-2; TRBD1 agrees at 7 bases. CDR3 length: 15 amino acids. Per the germline V gene, CDR1 is SGHNT and CDR2 is YYREEE (reference sequence). The V gene end was trimmed by 4 bases and the J gene end by 5 bases; junction bases not matched to a gene: 11. This CDR3 is CASSNPPGQQYGYTF. In nucleotides, the CDR3 is TGTGCCAGCAGCAATCCACCGGGACAGCAATATGGCTACACCTTC.

V usage is TRBV5-1 and J usage is TRBJ1-1, with D unresolved. V was pared by 0 bases and J by 1 base, with 10 bases between. There are 15 residues in the CDR3. Looked up from germline, CDR1 is SGHRS and CDR2 is YFSETQ. CDR3 bases: TGCGCCAGCAGCTTGGATTTGCCAGGGAACACTGAAGCTTTCTTT. As protein: CASSLDLPGNTEAFF.

The chain links TRBV6-5 to TRBJ2-3; 10 bases fit TRBD2. The CDR3 runs 15 residues. In germline, CDR1 is MNHEY, CDR2 SVGAGI. V lost 7 bases, J lost 4 bases, and 8 bases stayed unmatched. DNA for the CDR3: TGTGCCAGCACGACTAGCGGGTTAGCGGCAGATACGCAGTATTTT. It is translated as CASTTSGLAADTQYF.

The chain links TRBV28 to TRBJ2-6, with D perhaps TRBD1 (6 bases). Between the trimmed V and J ends, which lost 7 bases and 0 bases, there was a span of 10 bases. Germline CDR1 and CDR2: MDHEN and SYDVKM. The CDR3 loop spans 15 amino acids. CDR3 coding DNA: TGTGCCAGCACTTTGACAGGCTCTGGGGCCAACGTCCTGACTTTC. This translates into CASTLTGSGANVLTF.

The chain uses TRBV10-3 and TRBJ2-7; TRBD1 aligns across 7 bases. Germline CDR1 reads ENHRY; CDR2 reads SYGVKD. This CDR3 has 17 residues. Germline trimming cut 0 bases from V and 3 bases from J; bases unmatched to any gene: 11. In DNA, the CDR3 is TGTGCCATCAGTGAGTCTCGAATCCGGGACAGAGGCTACGAGCAGTACTTC. This codes for CAISESRIRDRGYEQYF.

V gene TRBV7-2 combines with J gene TRBJ2-7; 10 positions match TRBD2. CDR3 size: 15 residues. CDR1 is SGHTA, CDR2 FQGNSA, per germline. V dropped 5 bases and J dropped 6; count of bases not matched to a gene: 10. The CDR3 region has the DNA TGTGCCAGCAGCCCTACTCTAGCGGGAGCGGGCGAGCAGTACTTC. Translated: CASSPTLAGAGEQYF. Combining the CDR3 with reference TRBV7-2 and TRBJ2-7 gives the whole variable domain GAGVSQSPSNKVTEKGKDVELRCDPISGHTALYWYRQSLGQGLEFLIYFQGNSAPDKSGLPSDRFSAERTGGSVSTLTIQRTQQEDSAVYLCASSPTLAGAGEQYFGPGTRLTVT.

The chain combines TRBV7-3 with TRBJ1-5, with 8 bases lining up with TRBD1. Germline V gene sequence: CDR1 SGHTA, CDR2 FQGTGA. This CDR3 comprises 15 residues. The trim removed 5 bases at V and 7 bases at J, leaving 10 bases unmatched. The CDR3 DNA reads TGTGCCAGCAGCCAATGGACAGGGAGGAGCCAGCCCCAGCATTTT. It codes for CASSQWTGRSQPQHF. The full variable domain, rest sourced from reference TRBV7-3 and TRBJ1-5, is GAGVSQTPSNKVTEKGKYVELRCDPISGHTALYWYRQSLGQGPEFLIYFQGTGAADDSGLPNDRFFAVRPEGSVSTLKIQRTERGDSAVYLCASSQWTGRSQPQHFGDGTRLSIL.

This chain connects TRBV11-2 to TRBJ2-3; D gene uncertain. CDR1 and CDR2 (germline): SGHAT, FQNNGV. The CDR3 has 12 amino acids. Trimming took 1 base from V and 6 from J, leaving 5 bases between them. The CDR3: CASSLGSDTQYF. CDR3 in DNA: TGTGCCAGCAGCTTAGGTAGTGATACGCAGTATTTT.

V gene TRBV5-1 combines with J gene TRBJ2-2; possibly TRBD2 for D (5 bases). The CDR3 is made up of 13 amino acids. Germline V lookup: CDR1 SGHRS, CDR2 YFSETQ. V lost 1 base to trimming and J lost 6 bases, with 7 bases between them. CDR3 loop: CASSLRGPGELFF. DNA of the CDR3: TGCGCCAGCAGCTTGCGGGGTCCCGGGGAGCTGTTTTTT.

The V call is TRBV27, the J call TRBJ2-7, with D perhaps matching TRBD1 (6 bases). Germline CDR1 is MNHEY and CDR2 is SMNVEV (reference sequence). Trimming took 5 bases from V and 7 from J, leaving 12 bases between them. The CDR3 covers 12 residues. The CDR3 here is CASSQQGGEQYF. CDR3 nucleotides: TGTGCCAGCAGTCAACAGGGCGGAGAGCAGTACTTC.

The genes are TRBV2 and TRBJ2-5, with 7 bases fitting TRBD2. This CDR3 contains 14 residues. V lost 4 bases and J lost 5; bases outside the gene matches: 7. Germline V gene data show CDR1 as SNHLY and CDR2 as FYNNEI. CDR3 bases: TGTGCCAGCAGTGTCGAACGGGAGGCCGAGACCCAGTACTTC. Amino acids: CASSVEREAETQYF.

The V call is TRBV11-2, the J call TRBJ1-1; TRBD1 might be the D (5 bases). With 1 base removed from V and 0 bases from J, the gap between germline ends came to 15 bases. The germline CDR1 and CDR2 sequences are SGHAT and FQNNGV. This CDR3 is 17 amino acids long. The CDR3 bases are TGTGCCAGCAGCTTAGGCGGGGGAAACGCCATGAACACTGAAGCTTTCTTT. Translating gives CASSLGGGNAMNTEAFF. Full variable domain (outside the CDR3, taken from reference TRBV11-2 and TRBJ1-1): EAGVAQSPRYKIIEKRQSVAFWCNPISGHATLYWYQQILGQGPKLLIQFQNNGVVDDSQLPKDRFSAERLKGVDSTLKIQPAKLEDSAVYLCASSLGGGNAMNTEAFFGQGTRLTVV.

A note on this clone: Germline and junction disagree at one end, which may indicate a read error. The chain joins TRBV28 to TRBJ2-7; 7 nucleotides agree with TRBD1. The CDR3 has 12 amino acids. CDR1 and CDR2 from the germline V gene are MDHEN and SYDVKM. CDR3 nucleotide sequence: TGTGCCAGCAGCCCACCGACAGGGCCCCCAGCTTTC. Amino acids: CASSPPTGPPAF.

This chain joins TRBV6-6 and TRBJ2-1; no firm D call. The CDR3 spans 15 residues. Germline CDR1 is MNHNY and CDR2 is SVGAGI (reference sequence). The V gene lost 7 bases and the J gene lost 0 bases, with 13 bases spanning the gap. CDR3 coding DNA: TGTGCCAGCATTGAAACATCAAGCTCCTACAATGAGCAGTTCTTC. Its protein is CASIETSSSYNEQFF.

J is TRBJ1-3 and V is TRBV19; 7 bases fit TRBD1. The germline gives CDR1 LNHDA, CDR2 SQIVND (reference sequence). Unmatched junction bases numbered 6, after V lost 7 bases and J lost 3 bases. The CDR3 runs to 14 residues. This CDR3 is CASKDRSYGNTIYF. CDR3 in DNA: TGTGCCAGTAAGGACAGGTCTTATGGAAACACCATATATTTT.

The rearrangement uses TRBV12-1 and TRBJ2-7; TRBD2 was called by the table and not checked on the DNA. TRBV12-1 is a recognized pseudogene. CDR3 length equals 15 residues. The CDR3 here is CASSLGLAGPYEQYF. Written as DNA, the CDR3 is TGTGCCAGCAGCCTCGGACTAGCGGGCCCTTACGAGCAGTACTTC.

The chain uses TRBV5-1 and TRBJ2-1, with 7 bases that match TRBD1. Germline CDR1 reads SGHRS; CDR2 reads YFSETQ. This CDR3 has 15 residues. With V trimmed by 1 base and J by 7 bases, 8 bases remained unmatched. This chain's CDR3 is CASSLRGRVGNEQFF. The CDR3, as DNA: TGCGCCAGCAGCTTGAGGGGGCGCGTGGGGAATGAGCAGTTCTTC.